Following are 30 T cell receptor beta chains from one sample sequenced in a study of blood T cell repertoires in COVID-19. The protocol was immunoSEQ multiplex PCR, while the TCRdb copy is restricted to in-frame clones and leaves out a portion. The data show some 31,000 clones, approximately 85% seen once. Sequencing input: peripheral blood. The receptors were gathered from a man older than 75 with active COVID-19.

This chain connects TRBV28 to TRBJ1-2; a weak D match, TRBD1 (6 bases). Trimming cost V 5 bases and J 5 bases, with 15 bases left between them. Germline CDR1 MDHEN, CDR2 SYDVKM. The length of the CDR3 is 14 residues. CDR3 region: CASSTPGQIYGYTF. In nucleotides, the CDR3 is TGTGCCAGCAGTACCCCTGGACAGATATATGGCTACACCTTC.

The CDR3 loop is CASSRAAGGEGETQYF. The CDR3, as DNA: TGTGCCAGCAGCCGAGCGGCCGGGGGGGAGGGAGAGACCCAGTACTTC. This chain connects TRBV27 to TRBJ2-5; 8 bases are a match to TRBD2. The CDR3 covers 16 residues. The germline CDR1 and CDR2 sequences are MNHEY and SMNVEV (reference sequence). The ends lost 6 bases at V and 4 bases at J; junction bases unmatched: 13.

The chain couples TRBV5-5 to TRBJ2-1; 10 nucleotides agree with TRBD2. The junction had 5 bases not matched to a gene; V was cut back by 1 base and J by 7 bases. Germline CDR1 SGHKS, CDR2 YYEKEE (reference sequence). The CDR3 length is 15 residues. This CDR3 reads CASSLTSGVWNEQFF. CDR3 coding DNA: TGTGCCAGCAGCTTGACTAGCGGGGTCTGGAATGAGCAGTTCTTC.

The chain recombines TRBV6-4 with TRBJ1-4; D gene unclear. This CDR3 has 12 residues. In germline, CDR1 is MRHNA, CDR2 SNTAGT. V gave up 7 bases and J gave up 8 bases, with 11 bases separating them. This CDR3 reads CASTGIEEKLFF. CDR3 nucleotides: TGTGCCAGCACGGGAATTGAAGAAAAACTGTTTTTT.

The V gene is TRBV4-3, the J gene TRBJ2-3; maybe TRBD1 (5 bases). In germline, CDR1 is LGHNA, CDR2 YSLEER. The CDR3 contains 15 residues. The germline V and J ends were trimmed by 0 bases and 2 bases, with 9 bases remaining between them. CDR3 coding DNA: TGCGCCAGCAGCCAAGACACAGGTTACACAGATACGCAGTATTTT. As protein: CASSQDTGYTDTQYF.

This CDR3 is CASSLRVTDTGELFF. The CDR3, as DNA: TGTGCCAGCAGCCTCCGGGTTACGGACACCGGGGAGCTGTTTTTT. V gene TRBV7-2 combines with J gene TRBJ2-2; D is undetermined. Looked up from germline, CDR1 is SGHTA and CDR2 is FQGNSA. Trimming removed 5 bases from V and 3 bases from J, with 13 bases in between. The CDR3 spans 15 residues.

This clone showed up just a few times. The V call is TRBV6-5, the J call TRBJ1-5, with a weak D call TRBD1 (6 bases). Looked up from germline, CDR1 is MNHEY and CDR2 is SVGAGI. The CDR3 totals 12 residues. The V and J ends lost 5 bases and 15 bases respectively, with 17 bases between them. DNA for the CDR3: TGTGCCAGCAGTCGAACCGGACAGCCGCCGCATTTT. It translates to CASSRTGQPPHF.

The V and J genes are TRBV19 and TRBJ2-7; unclear D gene. Germline CDR1 is LNHDA and CDR2 is SQIVND (reference sequence). The V gene lost 4 bases and the J gene lost 1 base, with 11 bases spanning the gap. The CDR3 extends over 14 amino acids. The CDR3 spells CASSRKTGSYEQYF. CDR3 sequence (DNA): TGTGCCAGTAGTAGAAAAACCGGGTCCTACGAGCAGTACTTC.

The V and J genes are TRBV6-1 and TRBJ2-5; D is unclear. Germline values: CDR1 MNHNS, CDR2 SASEGT. V was shortened by 2 bases and J by 1 base, with 5 bases between the two germline ends. The CDR3 is 13 residues long. The CDR3 here is CASSEQFQETQYF. DNA for the CDR3: TGTGCCAGCAGTGAACAGTTCCAAGAGACCCAGTACTTC.

J is TRBJ1-4 and V is TRBV5-1; D possibly corresponds to TRBD1 (5 bases). CDR3 size: 17 residues. Between the trimmed V and J ends, which lost 1 base and 0 bases, there was a span of 13 bases. Germline CDR1 SGHRS, CDR2 YFSETQ. CDR3 in DNA: TGCGCCAGCAGCTTGCAACAGGCGGGGGCAACTAATGAAAAACTGTTTTTT. Amino acid sequence: CASSLQQAGATNEKLFF.

This clone occurred once. V usage is TRBV11-1 and J usage is TRBJ2-3; D is unresolved. Germline V gives CDR1 SGHAT, CDR2 FQDESV (reference sequence). The CDR3 extends over 16 amino acids. V lost 6 bases, J lost 8 bases, and 24 bases lay in between. CDR3: CASSGFLDLTDITQYF. Here the CDR3 DNA reads TGTGCCAGCAGTGGGTTCCTTGACCTCACAGATATTACGCAGTATTTT.

Here the CDR3 DNA reads TGTGCCAGCAGCATTACGGCTAGCGGTTACAATGAGCAGTTCTTC. Amino acids: CASSITASGYNEQFF. The chain uses TRBV7-6 and TRBJ2-1, with 7 bases fitting TRBD2. The CDR3 runs 15 residues. Trimming cost V 5 bases and J 4 bases; bases outside gene matches: 8. Germline CDR1 SGHVS, CDR2 FNYEAQ.

The chain carries TRBV6-5 and TRBJ1-5, with TRBD1 identical over 9 bases. V trimming: 5 bases; J trimming: 7 bases; junction bases outside the gene matches: 3. The V gene's germline CDR1 is MNHEY and CDR2 SVGAGI. This CDR3 is built from 13 residues. Written as DNA, the CDR3 is TGTGCCAGCAGTACAGGGGGCGGACAGCCCCAGCATTTT. Translated: CASSTGGGQPQHF.

The chain is built from TRBV19 and TRBJ1-4; D might be TRBD1 (6 bases). The CDR3 runs 13 residues. The V gene lost 10 bases and the J gene lost 3 bases, with 12 bases spanning the gap. The germline CDR1 and CDR2 sequences are LNHDA and SQIVND (reference sequence). CDR3 sequence: CATSDSANEKLFF. The CDR3, as DNA: TGTGCCACCTCGGACAGCGCTAATGAAAAACTGTTTTTT.

This chain joins TRBV5-5 and TRBJ2-7, with 7 nucleotides matching TRBD1. V was pared by 4 bases and J by 4 bases, with 8 bases of the junction left unmatched. Germline loops: CDR1 SGHKS, CDR2 YYEKEE (reference sequence). The CDR3 is 14 amino acids. In DNA, the CDR3 is TGTGCCAGCAGCCCGGGACAGACCTGGTACGAGCAGTACTTC. This gives the protein CASSPGQTWYEQYF.

V gene TRBV7-3 combines with J gene TRBJ2-2; 8 positions agree with TRBD2. Unmatched junction bases numbered 19, after V lost 3 bases and J lost 4 bases. Germline lookup yields CDR1 SGHTA and CDR2 FQGTGA. The CDR3 sequence is 20 residues long. CDR3 nucleotide sequence: TGTGCCAGCAGCTTTTCGGGACGGGGAGGGAGCGGGGGCATCACCGGGGAGCTGTTTTTT. It yields the protein CASSFSGRGGSGGITGELFF.

This clone was found a few times. The CDR3 here is CASSYYGGGTYEQYF. CDR3 DNA sequence: TGTGCCAGCAGTTACTACGGAGGAGGGACCTACGAGCAGTACTTC. This rearrangement joins TRBV6-5 to TRBJ2-7; D possibly corresponds to TRBD2 (6 bases). The ends were cut back, 1 base at V and 2 bases at J, with 12 bases in the middle. This CDR3 is built from 15 residues. Germline CDR1 and CDR2: MNHEY and SVGAGI.

The genes are TRBV24-1 and TRBJ2-3, with D perhaps matching TRBD1 (5 bases). CDR3 length: 15 amino acids. Germline V gene data show CDR1 as KGHDR and CDR2 as SFDVKD. V shed 3 bases and J shed 2 bases, with 11 bases lying between them. The CDR3 DNA is TGTGCCACCAGTGATCCCAGGGATTACACAGATACGCAGTATTTT. Translated, it gives CATSDPRDYTDTQYF.

The CDR3 spells CASSYSPYRLSSGNTIYF. The CDR3 nucleotides read TGTGCCAGCAGTTACTCACCCTACAGGCTGAGCTCTGGAAACACCATATATTTT. The chain couples TRBV6-2 or TRBV6-3 to TRBJ1-3; TRBD1 is a possible D gene (5 bases). This CDR3 is 18 amino acids long. Trimming cost V 0 bases and J 0 bases, with 15 bases left between them. The germline V gene has CDR1 MNHEY and CDR2 SVGEGT.

V gene TRBV5-4 combines with J gene TRBJ1-1, with 8 bases matching TRBD1. The CDR3 has 14 residues. With V trimmed by 3 bases and J by 3 bases, 4 bases remained unmatched. CDR1 and CDR2 from the germline V gene are SGHNT and YYREEE (reference sequence). The CDR3 region has the DNA TGTGCCAGCAGCTCCAGGGGGCGAGACACTGAAGCTTTCTTT. Its protein is CASSSRGRDTEAFF.

The rearrangement links TRBV2 to TRBJ2-2; 8 bases fit TRBD1. Germline lookup yields CDR1 SNHLY and CDR2 FYNNEI. The CDR3 loop spans 14 amino acids. Trimming removed 7 bases from V and 3 bases from J; junction bases left unmatched: 4. CDR3 bases: TGTGCCAGCAAGGAGGACAGGGACACCGGGGAGCTGTTTTTT. Translating gives CASKEDRDTGELFF.

This chain joins TRBV4-2 and TRBJ2-7; 9 nucleotides agree with TRBD1. V lost 0 bases to trimming and J lost 3 bases; unmatched junction nucleotides: 3. The CDR3 has 15 amino acids. The germline V gene has CDR1 LGHNA and CDR2 YNFKEQ. CDR3 sequence (DNA): TGTGCCAGCAGCCAAGACCGACAGGGGGTCTACGAGCAGTACTTC. Protein product: CASSQDRQGVYEQYF.

The rearrangement uses TRBV5-6 and TRBJ1-2; D gene uncertain. V was cut by 4 bases and J by 2 bases, with 18 bases left in between. This CDR3 has 16 residues. Germline CDR1 reads SGHDT; CDR2 reads YYEEEE. CDR3 DNA: TGTGCCAGCAGCCAGTCGACAAGAACTCCAAACTATGGCTACACCTTC. As protein: CASSQSTRTPNYGYTF.

This clone was seen just once. J is TRBJ1-6 and V is TRBV7-9, with no clear D. This CDR3 region has 19 residues. CDR1 and CDR2 from the germline V gene are SEHNR and FQNEAQ (reference sequence). V was pared by 3 bases and J by 3 bases, with 21 bases between. The CDR3 region is CASSFSGRPNGFYNSPLHF. CDR3 nucleotides: TGTGCCAGCAGCTTTTCAGGCCGCCCCAATGGGTTCTATAATTCACCCCTCCACTTT. Variable domain in full (rest from reference TRBV7-9 and TRBJ1-6): DTGVSQNPRHKITKRGQNVTFRCDPISEHNRLYWYRQTLGQGPEFLTYFQNEAQLEKSRLLSDRFSAERPKGSFSTLEIQRTEQGDSAMYLCASSFSGRPNGFYNSPLHFGNGTRLTVT.

V gene TRBV10-1 combines with J gene TRBJ2-1; D unclear. The germline V gene has CDR1 WNHNN and CDR2 SYGVQD (reference sequence). Trimming pared 0 bases from V and 0 bases from J, leaving 9 bases between. The CDR3 runs 16 residues. This CDR3 is CASSESVPSSYNEQFF. CDR3 sequence (DNA): TGCGCCAGCAGTGAGTCGGTACCGAGCTCCTACAATGAGCAGTTCTTC.

This clone has only a few counts. The rearrangement uses TRBV10-2 and TRBJ1-6, with TRBD1 identical over 8 bases. The CDR3 runs to 14 residues. CDR1 and CDR2 (germline): WSHSY, SAAADI. Trimming removed 3 bases from V and 7 bases from J; junction bases left unmatched: 2. The CDR3 sequence is CASSDQGANSPLHF. CDR3 bases: TGCGCCAGCAGTGATCAGGGGGCAAATTCACCCCTCCACTTT.

The chain combines TRBV6-5 with TRBJ2-7; the D is unclear. The CDR3 runs to 15 residues. Germline CDR1 MNHEY, CDR2 SVGAGI. The V and J ends lost 5 bases and 2 bases respectively, with 16 bases between them. As DNA, the CDR3 is TGTGCCAGCAGTAGAGCAGGTGTTTCCGCCTACGAGCAGTACTTC. Protein: CASSRAGVSAYEQYF.

There are a few counts of this clone. The chain combines TRBV19 with TRBJ1-6; the D gene is possibly TRBD1 (5 bases). Trimming took off 3 bases at V and 8 bases at J, with 11 bases between the two ends. The germline V gene has CDR1 LNHDA and CDR2 SQIVND (reference sequence). This CDR3 has 14 residues. DNA of the CDR3: TGTGCCAGTAGTATGCGAGAAGGGGATTCACCCCTCCACTTT. This translates into CASSMREGDSPLHF.

This clone occurred a few times. V is TRBV4-2 and J is TRBJ2-7, with D unclear. Germline CDR1 reads LGHNA; CDR2 reads YNFKEQ. The V gene lost 3 bases and the J gene lost 6 bases, with 6 bases spanning the gap. This CDR3 comprises 11 residues. CDR3 sequence (DNA): TGTGCCAGCAGCCACTCGAGCGAGCAGTACTTC. Amino acids: CASSHSSEQYF.

The chain recombines TRBV7-2 with TRBJ1-1; D remains ambiguous. The CDR3 length is 14 residues. Trimming shortened V by 2 bases and J by 2 bases, and 9 bases separated the two germline ends. Germline V gene data show CDR1 as SGHTA and CDR2 as FQGNSA. Here the CDR3 reads CASSLYSLNTEAFF. CDR3 sequence (DNA): TGTGCCAGCAGCTTATACAGCCTCAACACTGAAGCTTTCTTT.